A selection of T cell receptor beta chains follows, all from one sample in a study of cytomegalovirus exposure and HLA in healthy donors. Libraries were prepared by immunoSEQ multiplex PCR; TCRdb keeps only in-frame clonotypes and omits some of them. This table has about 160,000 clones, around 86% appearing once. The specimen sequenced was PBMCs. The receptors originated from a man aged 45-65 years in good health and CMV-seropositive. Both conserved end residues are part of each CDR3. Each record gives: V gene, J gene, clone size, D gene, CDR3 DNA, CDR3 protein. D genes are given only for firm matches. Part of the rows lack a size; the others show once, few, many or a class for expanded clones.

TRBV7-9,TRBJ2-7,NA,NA,TGTGCCAGCAGCCACCGCTCGGCTTTCCTGAGCGAGCAGTACTTC,CASSHRSAFLSEQYF
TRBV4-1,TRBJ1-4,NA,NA,TGCGCCAGCAGCCAAGATAGGGGCCTGGCAACTAATGAAAAACTGTTTTTT,CASSQDRGLATNEKLFF
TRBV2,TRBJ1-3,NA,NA,TGTGCCAGCAGTCCCCAGGTTGGAAACACCATATATTTT,CASSPQVGNTIYF
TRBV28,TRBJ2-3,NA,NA,TGTGCCAGCAGGTACCCACGGGGCAGGGGGGAAGATACGCAGTATTTT,CASRYPRGRGEDTQYF
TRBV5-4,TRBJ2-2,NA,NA,TGTGCCAGCAGCTTGGCAGGATACAGGCCGCTCGGGGAGCTGTTTTTT,CASSLAGYRPLGELFF
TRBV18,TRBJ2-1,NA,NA,TGTGCCAGCTCACCAGAAGGGAGCTCCTACAATGAGCAGTTCTTC,CASSPEGSSYNEQFF
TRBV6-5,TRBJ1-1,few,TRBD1,TGTGCCAGCAGTCAACGGGACAGCTGGCACACTGAAGCTTTCTTT,CASSQRDSWHTEAFF
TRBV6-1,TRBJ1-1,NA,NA,TGTGCCAGCAGTGAGTTTGTAAGGAACCTCCGAGACACTGAAGCCTTCTTT,CASSEFVRNLRDTEAFF
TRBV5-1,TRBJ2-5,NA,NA,TGCGCCAGCAGCTCACAGGGATACCAAGAGACCCAGTACTTC,CASSSQGYQETQYF
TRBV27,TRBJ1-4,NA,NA,TGTGCCAGCAGTTTTTACCGTCCGGGGGTCAGTGAAAAACTGTTTTTT,CASSFYRPGVSEKLFF
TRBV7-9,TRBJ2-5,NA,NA,TGTGCCAGCAGCCATTCAGGGTGGCAGTACTTC,CASSHSGWQYF
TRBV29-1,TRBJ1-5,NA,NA,TGCAGCGTCGGACCTGCGGGCGGTCAGCCCCAGCATTTT,CSVGPAGGQPQHF
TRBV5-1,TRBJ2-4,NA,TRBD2,TGCGCCAGCAGCCCGGGGACTAGCGGAAACATTCAGTACTTC,CASSPGTSGNIQYF
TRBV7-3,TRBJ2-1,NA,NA,TGTGCCAGCAGCTTAAGGGGGGGGCCGGCTGGTGAGCAGTTCTTC,CASSLRGGPAGEQFF
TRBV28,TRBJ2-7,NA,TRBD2,TGTGCCAGCAGCTTAGCGGGAGGGCCTTACGAGCAGTACTTC,CASSLAGGPYEQYF